These 8 T cell receptor beta chains originate from one sample sequenced in a study of identical twins listed by TCRdb under 2016. The method was 5' RACE. Sequencing instrument: Illumina HiSeq 2000. The public reads were reanalyzed by TCRdb: fastp trimming at Q25, MiXCR alignment, in-frame beta chains only. Rows are unified per CDR3 protein, each entry keeping the most common DNA and genes. The sample data list 700,000 or so distinct CDR3 sequences, and 8.5% to 9.5% of these were observed just once. The ten largest clones capture approximately 0.94% of the sample. The sample also formed part of further work on yellow fever vaccine responses in identical twins.

Sequenced material: PBMCs. Receptors were obtained from a woman aged 18-29 years in good health.

This clonotype appeared many times. The chain links TRBV7-2 to TRBJ2-3; the match to TRBD2 covers 7 bases. J was trimmed by 4 bases and V by 2 bases; bases with no gene match: 6. Per germline, CDR1 SGHTA and CDR2 FQGNSA. The CDR3 runs 15 residues. The CDR3: CASSLTAGKPDTQYF. The CDR3 nucleotides read TGTGCCAGCAGCTTAACAGCGGGGAAACCAGATACGCAGTATTTT.

A few counts support this clonotype. This rearrangement joins TRBV7-2 to TRBJ2-5; D not resolved. Germline CDR1 and CDR2: SGHTA and FQGNSA. The V end was cut by 1 base, the J end by 2 bases, with 11 bases between. The CDR3 extends over 15 amino acids. The CDR3 loop is CASSLGGLGQETQYF. The CDR3 DNA is TGTGCCAGCAGCTTAGGGGGTCTGGGACAAGAGACCCAGTACTTC.

The genes are TRBV6-1 and TRBJ2-1, with D unclear. The CDR3 spans 13 residues. V dropped 6 bases and J dropped 5 bases, with 11 bases sitting between them. CDR1 and CDR2 from the germline V gene are MNHNS and SASEGT. For the CDR3, the DNA is TGTGCCAGCAGGGGCGTACCCAACAATGAGCAGTTCTTC. Its translation is CASRGVPNNEQFF.

This clonotype was detected many times. The chain is built from TRBV20-1 and TRBJ2-7, with 9 bases that match TRBD2. This CDR3 comprises 14 residues. CDR1 is DFQATT, CDR2 SNEGSKA, per germline (reference sequence). Losses at the gene ends were 1 base for V and 3 bases for J; bases not matched to a gene: 4. The CDR3 nucleotides are TGCAGTGCTAGAGTTCCACTAGCGGGCTACGAGCAGTACTTC. Amino acids: CSARVPLAGYEQYF.

The table lists this clonotype with a few counts. The chain couples TRBV28 to TRBJ2-3; no reliable D call. CDR1 is MDHEN, CDR2 SYDVKM, per germline. This CDR3 region has 15 residues. Deletions cut 3 bases from V and 7 bases from J, with 17 bases between. The CDR3 DNA follows: TGTGCCAGCAGTTTGGCGAGCCCAGGCCCCAATACGCAGTATTTT. Its protein is CASSLASPGPNTQYF. The full variable domain, completed using reference TRBV28 and TRBJ2-3, is DVKVTQSSRYLVKRTGEKVFLECVQDMDHENMFWYRQDPGLGLRLIYFSYDVKMKEKGDIPEGYSVSREKKERFSLILESASTNQTSMYLCASSLASPGPNTQYFGPGTRLTVL.

This clonotype was detected a few times. The V and J genes are TRBV6-5 and TRBJ2-7; TRBD1 or TRBD2 may be the D gene (5 bases each). Per germline, CDR1 MNHEY and CDR2 SVGAGI. V gave up 1 base and J gave up 3 bases, with 19 bases separating them. The CDR3 covers 17 residues. The CDR3 sequence is CASSYFGAALSGYEQYF. As DNA, the CDR3 is TGTGCCAGCAGTTACTTCGGGGCAGCACTTTCCGGCTACGAGCAGTACTTC.

This clonotype was found many times. The V and J genes are TRBV6-2 or TRBV6-3 and TRBJ1-6, with D unclear. The V gene's germline CDR1 is MNHEY and CDR2 SVGEGT. The length of the CDR3 is 16 residues. V was cut by 7 bases and J by 7 bases, with 20 bases left in between. For the CDR3, the DNA is TGTGCCAGCAAGGGCGTCGGCCACTTAGAGAATTCACCCCTCCACTTT. The encoded protein is CASKGVGHLENSPLHF.

In this sample, this clonotype turned up many times. J is TRBJ2-4 and V is TRBV12-3 or TRBV12-4; TRBD2 matches at 7 bases. This CDR3 contains 15 residues. J gave up 7 bases and V 2 bases, and 8 bases lay outside the gene matches. This CDR3 is CASSLLPGLGNIQYF. In nucleotides, the CDR3 is TGTGCCAGCAGTTTACTTCCCGGACTAGGGAACATTCAGTACTTC.